The following is a TCR beta chain sequence with its context. Its matching antigen is unknown. The data originate from a study of graft-versus-host responses after intestinal transplantation. Study results and limitations: An association linked early post-transplant HvG declines with peak circulating GvH clone levels.

The data were produced by immunoSEQ multiplex PCR, yet TCRdb's version contains in-frame clones alone and is incomplete. The data hold fewer than 85,000 clones, with approximately 80% observed a single time. J gave up 8 bases and V 8 bases, and 4 bases lay outside the gene matches. The CDR3 runs to 13 residues. From germline, CDR1 is MNHNS and CDR2 SASEGT. This specimen consisted of unstimulated CD4+ T cells sorted from spleen or lymph node cells, obtained before transplant. J is TRBJ1-6 and V is TRBV6-1; the match to TRBD1 covers 9 bases. The clonotype comes from a human donor who was the organ donor for an intestinal transplant. In nucleotides, the CDR3 is TGTGCCAGCGGGTGGGACAGGGATTCACCCCTCCACTTT. The encoded protein is CASGWDRDSPLHF.